This T cell receptor (beta chain) was recorded in a study of T cell responses to AZD1222 COVID-19 vaccine (dated by TCRdb to about 2021). About the study as a whole: TCR sequencing covered roughly 230 trial participants: around 210 given two doses of AZD1222 and 26 given two doses of MenACWY control vaccine. Trial participants were enrolled by age into subgroups of 18-55, 56-69 and 70-plus years, and roughly 150, 30 and 60 TCR-sequenced participants, respectively, were included in these subgroups. The research as a whole found: Because no day 14 peak-response samples were available, the repertoires could be characterized only after the peak T cell response. Conclusions about previously exposed vaccinees are limited because only five or six AZD1222 recipients were SARS-CoV-2 seropositive at baseline. Most participants were white British and females outnumbered males, and the authors suggested that clonal diversity may have been underestimated. Spike-specific TCR breadth and depth rose significantly after two AZD1222 doses compared with day 0 and with MenACWY recipients. Vaccine-associated CD4 TCRs spanned the whole spike protein, with dominant responses in regions 160-218 and 743-854. Reportedly, almost half of the unique spike-specific TCRs recognized epitopes lying outside the regions that are mutated in the B.1.351 and B.1.1.7 variants. The 56-69-year group was small, and its depth increase did not reach significance, likely because of low power.

The CDR3, cysteine through phenylalanine, is 14 amino acids long. Just the 42-base CDR3 DNA is kept, in frame starting at base 1. Trimming costs V 4 bases and J 5 bases, and their ends lie 14 bases apart. The germline V gene encodes CDR1 SGDLS and CDR2 YYNGEE. Concerning this clone itself: The clone's antigen remains unknown. No much larger clone is present one base from it, and per-base qualities are unavailable.

The intended sense of this specimen's time point label: about 28 days (+/-7) after the second vaccine dose. Because spike-specific TCR depth and breadth did not differ between the two schedules, AZD1222 recipients who got a second dose at roughly 4 weeks were pooled with those who got a second dose at roughly 12 weeks. The vaccinee samples were drawn from two UK trials, COV001 and COV002, one of which was a single-blind randomized controlled phase 2/3 trial testing AZD1222 (ChAdOx1 nCoV-19) in healthy adults. For TCRbeta chain sequencing, PBMC samples from trial participants were taken at day 0 and at day 28 after the second dose. The CDR3 regions of human TCRbeta chains were analyzed by immunosequencing. The original pipeline was this. TCRs in the repertoires were matched against a reference library of SARS-CoV-2-specific TCRs that had been generated with the MIRA antigen-specificity platform. Breadth meant the fraction of unique TCRs that were SARS-CoV-2-associated, whereas depth meant the fraction of total T cells that were SARS-CoV-2-associated. Each spike-specific TCR was assigned to its reactive spike region and to a CD4 or CD8 class using the MIRA data. Log10-transformed breadth and depth values were compared by one-way ANOVA with Sidak's multiple comparisons tests. This immuneACCESS table, as held by TCRdb, lists in-frame sequences with V and J called but not all clones. Of the missing ones, under half trace to an unresolved V gene in checked studies; the others have no known cause. V and J calls and clone size are copied from that table; D and trimming were computed from the DNA. This sample lists about 180,000 clones; roughly 92% were detected once. The top ten clonotypes cover more than 1.5% of the sample.

The sequencing here drew on peripheral blood, taken 28 days after the second AZD1222 dose. The clonotype originates from an adult who received the AZD1222 COVID-19 vaccine. The chain employs TRBV9 and TRBJ2-3; the D element could tentatively be TRBD1 or TRBD2, as 5 bases agree for each. This receptor has the CDR3 CASSSRQREDTQYF. The nucleotide sequence is TGTGCCAGCAGCTCCCGACAGAGGGAAGATACGCAGTATTTT.